A selection of T cell receptor beta chains follows, all from one sample in a study of T cell responses to AZD1222 COVID-19 vaccine. Some clones are missing from TCRdb's copy, which holds only in-frame ones; the method was immunoSEQ multiplex PCR. Among about 120,000 clones listed, 70% to 85% were seen once. This specimen was peripheral blood, taken on day 0 of AZD1222 vaccination. All receptors come from an adult in good health. CDR3s include the opening cysteine and the closing phenylalanine or tryptophan. D genes are given only for firm matches. Clone size appears in some rows only: once, few, many, or a class for an expanded clone.

length | J | V | size | D | CDR3 | DNA
18 | TRBJ2-5 | TRBV24-1 | NA | TRBD2 | CATSGIKFSGGGQETQYF | TGTGCCACCAGCGGCATTAAATTTAGCGGGGGAGGCCAAGAGACCCAGTACTTC
16 | TRBJ2-2 | TRBV4-2 | NA | NA | CASSQDLFFGGGELFF | TGTGCCAGCAGCCAAGATCTTTTTTTTGGCGGCGGGGAGCTGTTTTTT
15 | TRBJ2-7 | TRBV11-2 | NA | TRBD1 | CASSPRQGKSYEQYF | TGTGCCAGCAGCCCTAGACAGGGGAAATCCTACGAGCAGTACTTC
16 | TRBJ2-7 | TRBV3-1/TRBV3-2 | NA | NA | CASSPVGAGTTYEQYF | TGTGCCAGCAGCCCAGTTGGGGCGGGGACAACCTACGAGCAGTACTTC
12 | TRBJ1-5 | TRBV30 | once | NA | CAWTRGGEPQHF | TGTGCCTGGACCAGGGGAGGGGAGCCCCAGCATTTT
14 | TRBJ2-1 | TRBV29-1 | few | NA | CSSLKSIPYNEQFF | TGCAGCTCCCTTAAATCTATTCCCTACAATGAGCAGTTCTTC
14 | TRBJ1-4 | TRBV7-9 | NA | NA | CASSVGGSNEKLFF | TGTGCCAGCAGCGTAGGAGGGTCTAATGAAAAACTGTTTTTT
13 | TRBJ1-1 | TRBV6-5 | NA | NA | CASSSQGYTEAFF | TGTGCCAGCAGTTCACAGGGATACACTGAAGCTTTCTTT
15 | TRBJ2-1 | TRBV7-8 | NA | TRBD2 | CASSQASGGANEQFF | TGTGCCAGCAGCCAAGCTAGCGGGGGGGCGAATGAGCAGTTCTTC
15 | TRBJ1-3 | TRBV5-1 | NA | NA | CASSPSGDSGNTIYF | TGCGCCAGCAGCCCCTCAGGTGACTCTGGAAACACCATATATTTT
13 | TRBJ2-1 | TRBV28 | NA | TRBD2 | CASALAGDNEQFF | TGTGCCAGCGCACTAGCGGGGGATAATGAGCAGTTCTTC
15 | TRBJ1-3 | TRBV3-1/TRBV3-2 | NA | NA | CASSQDGRGVNTIYF | TGTGCCAGCAGCCAAGATGGACGGGGAGTAAACACCATATATTTT
15 | TRBJ2-5 | TRBV6-5 | NA | TRBD1 | CASSHGTGRVETQYF | TGTGCCAGCAGTCATGGGACAGGGAGGGTCGAGACCCAGTACTTC
14 | TRBJ1-6 | TRBV7-8 | NA | NA | CASSLGQFNSPLHF | TGTGCCAGCAGCTTAGGCCAGTTTAATTCACCCCTCCACTTT
15 | TRBJ1-3 | TRBV6-5 | NA | NA | CASRLHLATGNTIYF | TGTGCCAGCCGCTTACACCTGGCTACAGGAAACACCATATATTTT
16 | TRBJ1-5 | TRBV19 | NA | NA | CASSQRGGDSNQPQHF | TGTGCCAGTAGCCAGAGAGGGGGGGATAGCAATCAGCCCCAGCATTTT
15 | TRBJ2-2 | TRBV27 | NA | NA | CASSFTNPGAGELFF | TGTGCCAGCAGTTTCACCAACCCTGGGGCCGGGGAGCTGTTTTTT
15 | TRBJ1-5 | TRBV7-2 | few | TRBD1 | CASSGYRGSNQPQHF | TGTGCCAGCAGCGGATACAGGGGGAGCAATCAGCCCCAGCATTTT
13 | TRBJ1-1 | TRBV12-3/TRBV12-4 | NA | TRBD1 | CATQGVGKGEAFF | TGTGCCACCCAGGGGGTTGGTAAGGGTGAAGCTTTCTTT
14 | TRBJ1-5 | TRBV20-1 | NA | TRBD1 | CSASRQGVNQPQHF | TGCAGTGCTAGTCGACAGGGAGTCAATCAGCCCCAGCATTTT
13 | TRBJ1-1 | TRBV28 | NA | NA | CASTGTLNTEAFF | TGTGCCAGCACCGGGACGTTGAACACTGAAGCTTTCTTT
15 | TRBJ1-1 | TRBV7-3 | NA | NA | CASSQDHTGNFEAFF | TGTGCCAGCAGCCAAGATCACACGGGCAATTTTGAAGCTTTCTTT
14 | TRBJ2-1 | TRBV6-5 | NA | TRBD2 | CASSYSRIAGEQFF | TGTGCCAGCAGTTACTCCCGGATAGCGGGTGAGCAGTTCTTC
17 | TRBJ2-1 | TRBV28 | NA | TRBD1 | CASSFNRGRGDNNEQFF | TGTGCCAGCAGTTTTAACAGGGGAAGGGGCGACAACAATGAGCAGTTCTTC